This TCR beta chain was sequenced in a study of cytomegalovirus exposure and HLA in healthy donors. Points from the study as a whole: While the bulk of TCR sequences proved rare, some public TCRs turned up in many donors. A few CMV-associated chains proved CMV antigen-specific in vitro. TCR beta sequences reportedly predicted most subjects' HLA-A and HLA-B alleles accurately. At a 0.05 false discovery rate, a later analysis found about 17,000 TCR beta sequences to be associated with HLA alleles.

Trimming took 6 bases from V and 9 from J; bases not matched to a gene: 15. The CDR3 runs to 15 residues. Germline loops: CDR1 MNHNY, CDR2 SVGAGI (reference sequence). As to this clone: What it recognizes is unknown.

The PCR employed 60 Vbeta primers together with 13 Jbeta primers. Method: immunoSEQ multiplex PCR; TCRdb's copy keeps in-frame clones and lacks some. The sample lists tens of thousands of clones, about three quarters occurring once. The sequenced sample consisted of PBMCs. The chain carries TRBV6-6 and TRBJ2-5; TRBD2 aligns across 8 bases. The origin of this receptor is a male donor in good health and CMV-seropositive. Here the CDR3 reads CASSGMGLGIGAQYF. CDR3 nucleotide sequence: TGTGCCAGCAGCGGAATGGGACTAGGAATAGGGGCCCAGTACTTC.